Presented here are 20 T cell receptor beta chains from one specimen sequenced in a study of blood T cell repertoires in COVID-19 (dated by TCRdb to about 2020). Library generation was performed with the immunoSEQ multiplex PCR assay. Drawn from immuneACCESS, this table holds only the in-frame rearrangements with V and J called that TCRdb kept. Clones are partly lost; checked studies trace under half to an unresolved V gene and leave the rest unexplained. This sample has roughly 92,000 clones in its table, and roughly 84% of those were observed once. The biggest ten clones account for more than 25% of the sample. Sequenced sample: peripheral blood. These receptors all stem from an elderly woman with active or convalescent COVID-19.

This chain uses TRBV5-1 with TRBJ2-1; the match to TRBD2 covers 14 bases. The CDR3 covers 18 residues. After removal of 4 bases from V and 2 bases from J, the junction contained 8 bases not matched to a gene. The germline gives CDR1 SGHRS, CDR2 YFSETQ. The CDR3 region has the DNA TGCGCCAGCAGCCGGCCGGGACTAGCGGGAGAAGCCTACAATGAGCAGTTCTTC. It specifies CASSRPGLAGEAYNEQFF.

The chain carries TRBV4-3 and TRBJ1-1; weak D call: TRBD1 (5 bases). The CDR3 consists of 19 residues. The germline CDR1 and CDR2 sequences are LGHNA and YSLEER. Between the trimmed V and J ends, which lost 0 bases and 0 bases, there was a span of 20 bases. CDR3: CASSQDLVTGVGMNTEAFF. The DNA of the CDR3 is TGCGCCAGCAGCCAAGATTTGGTAACAGGCGTTGGGATGAACACTGAAGCTTTCTTT.

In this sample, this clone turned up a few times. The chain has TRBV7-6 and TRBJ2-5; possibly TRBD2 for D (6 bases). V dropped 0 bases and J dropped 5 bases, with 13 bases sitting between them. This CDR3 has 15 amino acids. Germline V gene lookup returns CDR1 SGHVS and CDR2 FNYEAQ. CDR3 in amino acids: CASSLAGLLRETQYF. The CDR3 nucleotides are TGTGCCAGCAGCTTAGCGGGACTCCTTAGGGAGACCCAGTACTTC.

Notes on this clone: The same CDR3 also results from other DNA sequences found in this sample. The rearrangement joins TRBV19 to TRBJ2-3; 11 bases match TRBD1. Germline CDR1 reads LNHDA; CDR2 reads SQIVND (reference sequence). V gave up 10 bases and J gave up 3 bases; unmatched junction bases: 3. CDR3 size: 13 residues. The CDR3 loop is CATRDRGTDTQYF. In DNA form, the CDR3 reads TGTGCCACCCGGGACAGGGGGACAGATACGCAGTATTTT.

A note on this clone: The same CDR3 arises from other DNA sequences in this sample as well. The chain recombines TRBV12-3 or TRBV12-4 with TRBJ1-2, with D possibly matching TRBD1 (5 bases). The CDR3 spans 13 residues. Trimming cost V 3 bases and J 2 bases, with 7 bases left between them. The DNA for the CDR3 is TGTGCCAGCAGTTTGACAGCAAACTATGGCTACACCTTC. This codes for CASSLTANYGYTF.

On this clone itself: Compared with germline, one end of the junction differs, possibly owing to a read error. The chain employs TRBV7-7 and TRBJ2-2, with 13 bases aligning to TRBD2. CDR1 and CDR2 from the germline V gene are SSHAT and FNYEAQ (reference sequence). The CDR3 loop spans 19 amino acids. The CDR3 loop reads CASSSRGLAGDGNTGELFF. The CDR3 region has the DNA TGTGCTAGCAGCTCTCGAGGACTAGCGGGAGACGGGAACACCGGGGAGCTGTTTTTT. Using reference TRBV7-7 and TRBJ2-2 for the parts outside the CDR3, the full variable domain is GAGVSQSPRYKVTKRGQDVTLRCDPISSHATLYWYQQALGQGPEFLTYFNYEAQPDKSGLPSDRFSAERPEGSISTLTIQRTEQRDSAMYRCASSSRGLAGDGNTGELFFGEGSRLTVL.

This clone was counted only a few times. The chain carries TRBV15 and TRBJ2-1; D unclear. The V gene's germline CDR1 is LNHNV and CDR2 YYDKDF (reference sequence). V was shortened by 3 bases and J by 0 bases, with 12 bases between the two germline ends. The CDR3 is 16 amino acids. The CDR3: CATSRLWASSYNEQFF. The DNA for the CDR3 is TGTGCCACCAGCAGGTTGTGGGCGAGCTCCTACAATGAGCAGTTCTTC.

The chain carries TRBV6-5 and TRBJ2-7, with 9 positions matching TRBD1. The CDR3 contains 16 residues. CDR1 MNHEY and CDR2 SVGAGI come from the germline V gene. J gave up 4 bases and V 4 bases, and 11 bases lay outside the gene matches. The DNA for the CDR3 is TGTGCCAGCAGTTCTAGGGCGGGACAGGGATCGTACGAGCAGTACTTC. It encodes CASSSRAGQGSYEQYF.

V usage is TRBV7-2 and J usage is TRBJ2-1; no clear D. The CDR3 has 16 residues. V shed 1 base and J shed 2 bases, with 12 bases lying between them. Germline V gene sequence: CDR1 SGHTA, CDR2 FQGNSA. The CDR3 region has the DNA TGTGCCAGCAGCTTAGATCGGGTTCCTACCTACAATGAGCAGTTCTTC. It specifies CASSLDRVPTYNEQFF. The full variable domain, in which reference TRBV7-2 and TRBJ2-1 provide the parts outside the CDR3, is GAGVSQSPSNKVTEKGKDVELRCDPISGHTALYWYRQSLGQGLEFLIYFQGNSAPDKSGLPSDRFSAERTGGSVSTLTIQRTQQEDSAVYLCASSLDRVPTYNEQFFGPGTRLTVL.

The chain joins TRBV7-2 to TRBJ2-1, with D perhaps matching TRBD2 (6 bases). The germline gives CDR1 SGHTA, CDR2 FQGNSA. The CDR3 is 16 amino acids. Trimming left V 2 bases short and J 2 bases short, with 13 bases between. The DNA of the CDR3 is TGTGCCAGCAGCTTACGGGCTAGCGTAGCCTACAATGAGCAGTTCTTC. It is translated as CASSLRASVAYNEQFF.

In DNA, the CDR3 is TGTGCCAGCTCACCCACCACGAGGGCGCAGAGCACAGATACGCAGTATTTT. Encoded protein: CASSPTTRAQSTDTQYF. V is TRBV18 and J is TRBJ2-3; D is perhaps TRBD2 (5 bases). Trimming shortened V by 3 bases and J by 0 bases, and 16 bases separated the two germline ends. Germline CDR1 reads KGHSH; CDR2 reads LQKENI. CDR3 size: 17 residues.

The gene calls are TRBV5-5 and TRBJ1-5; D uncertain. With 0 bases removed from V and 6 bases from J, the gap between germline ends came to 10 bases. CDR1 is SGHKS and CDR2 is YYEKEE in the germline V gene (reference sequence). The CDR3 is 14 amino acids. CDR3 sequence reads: CASSLVADTQPQHF. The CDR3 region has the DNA TGTGCCAGCAGCTTGGTGGCAGACACTCAGCCCCAGCATTTT.

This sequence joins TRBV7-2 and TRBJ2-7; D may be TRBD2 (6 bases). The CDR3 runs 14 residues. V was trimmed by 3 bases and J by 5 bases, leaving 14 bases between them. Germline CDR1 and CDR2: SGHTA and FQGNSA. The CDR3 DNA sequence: TGTGCCAGCAGCTTCACCCCGGGACTTGACGAGCAGTACTTC. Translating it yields CASSFTPGLDEQYF.

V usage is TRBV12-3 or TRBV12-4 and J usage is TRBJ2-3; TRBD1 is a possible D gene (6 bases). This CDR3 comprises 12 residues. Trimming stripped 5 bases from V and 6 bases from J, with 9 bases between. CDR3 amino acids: CASSIQGDTQYF. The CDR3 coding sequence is TGTGCCAGCAGTATACAGGGCGATACGCAGTATTTT.

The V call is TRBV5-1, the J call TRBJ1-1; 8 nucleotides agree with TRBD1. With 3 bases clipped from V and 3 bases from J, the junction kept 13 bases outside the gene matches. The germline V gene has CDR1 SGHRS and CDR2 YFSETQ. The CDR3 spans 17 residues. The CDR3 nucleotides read TGCGCCAGCAGCTCGATGGGACAGGCGGGATGGGACACTGAAGCTTTCTTT. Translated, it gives CASSSMGQAGWDTEAFF.

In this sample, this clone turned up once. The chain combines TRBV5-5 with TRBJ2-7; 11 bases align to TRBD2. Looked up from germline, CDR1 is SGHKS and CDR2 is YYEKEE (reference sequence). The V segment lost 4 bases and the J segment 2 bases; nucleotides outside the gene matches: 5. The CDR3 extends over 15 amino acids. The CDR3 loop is CASSTGLAATYEQYF. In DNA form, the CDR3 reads TGTGCCAGCAGCACGGGACTAGCGGCAACCTACGAGCAGTACTTC.

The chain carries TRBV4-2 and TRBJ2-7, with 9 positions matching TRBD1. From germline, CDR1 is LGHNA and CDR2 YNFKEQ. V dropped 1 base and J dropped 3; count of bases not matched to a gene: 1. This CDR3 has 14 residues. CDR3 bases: TGTGCCAGCAGCCAAGGGACAGGGGACTACGAGCAGTACTTC. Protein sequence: CASSQGTGDYEQYF.

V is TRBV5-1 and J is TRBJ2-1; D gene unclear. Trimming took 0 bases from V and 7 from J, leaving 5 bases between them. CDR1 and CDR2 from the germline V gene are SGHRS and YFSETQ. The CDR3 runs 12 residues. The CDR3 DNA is TGCGCCAGCAGCTTGGGAGGTAATGAGCAGTTCTTC. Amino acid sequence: CASSLGGNEQFF.

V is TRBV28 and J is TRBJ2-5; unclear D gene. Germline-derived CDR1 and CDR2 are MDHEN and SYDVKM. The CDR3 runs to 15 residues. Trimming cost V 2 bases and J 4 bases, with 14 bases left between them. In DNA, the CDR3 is TGTGCCAGCAGTTTAGCTCCATTGAGATTAGAGACCCAGTACTTC. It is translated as CASSLAPLRLETQYF.

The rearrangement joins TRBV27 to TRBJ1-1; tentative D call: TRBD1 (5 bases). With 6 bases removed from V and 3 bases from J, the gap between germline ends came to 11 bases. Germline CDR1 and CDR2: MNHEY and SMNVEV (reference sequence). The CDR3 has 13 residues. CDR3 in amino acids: CASSDDRDTEAFF. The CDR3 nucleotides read TGTGCCAGCAGCGATGACAGAGACACTGAAGCTTTCTTT.